The entry below describes one T cell receptor beta chain. The CDR3 has 11 residues. Germline assignment: CDR1 SQVTM and CDR2 ANQGSEA. Trimming shortened V by 3 bases and J by 8 bases, and 10 bases separated the two germline ends. The data are from a study of blood T cell repertoires in COVID-19. The repertoire was sequenced with immunoSEQ multiplex PCR; TCRdb's copy has only in-frame clones and lacks some. The table includes approximately 300,000 clones, 80% to 90% detected once. The chain couples TRBV29-1 to TRBJ1-2; D may be TRBD1 (5 bases). The source is a woman in her twenties or thirties who had recovered from COVID-19. What was sequenced was PBMCs or T cells enriched from blood (not recorded which). In DNA, the CDR3 is TGCAGCGTTGATGGCAGGGCAGGCTACACCTTC. Residues: CSVDGRAGYTF.